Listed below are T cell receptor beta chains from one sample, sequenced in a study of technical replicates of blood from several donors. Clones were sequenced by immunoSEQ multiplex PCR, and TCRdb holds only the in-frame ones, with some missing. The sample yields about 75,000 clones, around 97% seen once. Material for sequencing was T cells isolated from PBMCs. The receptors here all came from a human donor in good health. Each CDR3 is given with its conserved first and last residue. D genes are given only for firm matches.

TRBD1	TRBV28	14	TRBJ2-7	CASSLVGDSGEQYF	TGTGCCAGCAGTTTAGTTGGGGACAGCGGCGAGCAGTACTTC
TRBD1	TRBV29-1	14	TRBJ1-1	CSVGRTGDITEAFF	TGCAGCGTTGGAAGGACAGGGGACATCACTGAAGCTTTCTTT
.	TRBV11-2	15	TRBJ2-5	CASSLPRETGETQYF	TGTGCCAGCAGCTTGCCAAGGGAGACTGGCGAGACCCAGTACTTC
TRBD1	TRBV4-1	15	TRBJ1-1	CASSQRTGKNTEAFF	TGCGCCAGCAGCCAACGGACAGGTAAGAACACTGAAGCTTTCTTT
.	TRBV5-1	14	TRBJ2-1	CASSFFGGNNEQFF	TGCGCCAGCAGCTTTTTTGGCGGTAACAATGAGCAGTTCTTC
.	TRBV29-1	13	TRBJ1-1	CSVELGGSTEAFF	TGCAGCGTTGAACTCGGGGGGTCCACTGAAGCTTTCTTT
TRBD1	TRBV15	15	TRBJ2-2	CATSRGQGDTGELFF	TGTGCCACCAGCAGGGGACAGGGGGATACCGGGGAGCTGTTTTTT
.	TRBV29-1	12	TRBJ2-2	CSVSRGAGELFF	TGCAGCGTGTCCAGGGGGGCCGGGGAGCTGTTTTTT
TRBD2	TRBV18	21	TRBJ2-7	CASSQGPGSGSGGSGFSEQYF	TGTGCCAGCTCACAGGGTCCGGGGAGTGGGTCTGGCGGGAGCGGTTTTTCCGAGCAGTACTTC
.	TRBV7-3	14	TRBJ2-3	CASSSGGPADTQYF	TGTGCCAGCAGCTCCGGAGGGCCAGCAGATACGCAGTATTTT
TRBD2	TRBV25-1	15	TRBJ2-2	CASSERERESGELFF	TGTGCCAGCAGTGAGCGGGAGCGGGAATCCGGGGAGCTGTTTTTT
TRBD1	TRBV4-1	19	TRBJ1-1	CASSQLLPGQGVRNTEAFF	TGCGCCAGCAGCCAACTACTTCCGGGACAGGGGGTAAGGAACACTGAAGCTTTCTTT
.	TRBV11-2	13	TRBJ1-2	CASSLGTAYGYTF	TGTGCCAGCAGCTTAGGGACAGCATATGGCTACACCTTC
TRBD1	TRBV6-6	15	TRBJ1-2	CASSLPQGANYGYTF	TGTGCCAGCAGCTTACCACAGGGGGCCAACTATGGCTACACCTTC
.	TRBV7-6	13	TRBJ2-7	CASSSSPGHEQYF	TGTGCCAGCAGCTCTTCTCCAGGCCACGAGCAGTACTTC
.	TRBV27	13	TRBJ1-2	CASSLTREDGYTF	TGTGCCAGCAGTTTAACGAGGGAGGATGGCTACACCTTC